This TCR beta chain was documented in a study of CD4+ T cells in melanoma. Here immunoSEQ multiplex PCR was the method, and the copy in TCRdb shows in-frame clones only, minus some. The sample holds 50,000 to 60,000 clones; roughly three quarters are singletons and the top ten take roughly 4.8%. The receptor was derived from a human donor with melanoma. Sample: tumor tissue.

CDR3 in DNA: TGTGCCAGCAGCCGTAACGGGGGGGGTCACACCGGGGAGCTGTTTTTT. This encodes CASSRNGGGHTGELFF. The chain carries TRBV7-2 and TRBJ2-2, with 8 bases fitting TRBD2. After removal of 5 bases from V and 3 bases from J, the junction contained 8 bases not matched to a gene. Germline CDR1 reads SGHTA; CDR2 reads FQGNSA. CDR3 size: 16 residues.